Following are 28 T cell receptor beta chains from one sample sequenced in a study of Graves' ophthalmopathy and Graves' hyperthyroidism. RNA served as the template for amplifying TCR beta CDR3 regions. An initial RT-PCR round employing HTBI primers preceded a second-round multiplex PCR. MiXCR, applied by TCRdb to the multiplex PCR reads, yields one record per CDR3 protein. The sample has 500,000 to 600,000 distinct CDR3 sequences; approximately 35% are singletons. Sequencing used peripheral blood or thyroid tissue (not recorded which). The receptors were sampled from an adult man with Graves' hyperthyroidism.

The chain joins TRBV29-1 to TRBJ1-1; D is unresolved. This CDR3 region has 9 residues. From germline, CDR1 is SQVTM and CDR2 ANQGSEA. V gave up 4 bases and J gave up 7 bases, with 4 bases separating them. The CDR3 spells CSVGVEAFF. CDR3 DNA: TGCAGCGTTGGCGTTGAAGCTTTCTTT.

This clonotype has more than one count but fewer than ten. This chain joins TRBV6-5 and TRBJ1-5; unclear D gene. Trimming shortened V by 0 bases and J by 4 bases, and 16 bases separated the two germline ends. Germline CDR1 and CDR2: MNHEY and SVGAGI. The CDR3 totals 17 residues. The CDR3: CASSYSPDYSLNQPQHF. The CDR3 DNA reads as TGTGCCAGCAGTTACTCACCGGACTATTCGCTGAATCAGCCCCAGCATTTT.

This clonotype was recorded a few times. A much larger clonotype is one base distant, so this may be a read error. DNA of the CDR3: TGTGCCAGCAGTTTCATCCCCGGCAACGAGCAGTACTTC. Its translation: CASSFIPGNEQYF. V gene TRBV12-3 or TRBV12-4 combines with J gene TRBJ2-7; no clear D. The CDR3 has 13 amino acids. The germline V and J ends were trimmed by 3 bases and 5 bases, with 11 bases remaining between them.

In its sample, this clonotype was seen many times. This chain joins TRBV7-2 and TRBJ1-4; D possibly corresponds to TRBD1 (5 bases). This CDR3 has 16 residues. From germline, CDR1 is SGHTA and CDR2 FQGNSA. Between the trimmed V and J ends, which lost 5 bases and 3 bases, there was a span of 16 bases. The CDR3 is CASSRAAGMANEKLFF. DNA for the CDR3: TGTGCCAGCAGCCGAGCCGCAGGGATGGCTAATGAAAAACTGTTTTTT.

The V call is TRBV6-6, the J call TRBJ2-5; 12 bases fit TRBD2. The trim removed 2 bases at V and 3 bases at J, leaving 7 bases unmatched. The CDR3 is 17 amino acids. Per germline, CDR1 MNHNY and CDR2 SVGAGI (reference sequence). CDR3 nucleotide sequence: TGTGCCAGCAGTTACGCACTTCGGACTAGCGGGAAAGAGACCCAGTACTTC. Residues: CASSYALRTSGKETQYF.

This chain links TRBV7-2 with TRBJ2-7, with 11 nucleotides matching TRBD1. CDR1 SGHTA and CDR2 FQGNSA come from the germline V gene. Unmatched junction bases numbered 6, after V lost 2 bases and J lost 3 bases. The CDR3 has 16 amino acids. CDR3 in DNA: TGTGCCAGCAGCTTACTAGGGGACAGGGGGGACTACGAGCAGTACTTC. Translated, it gives CASSLLGDRGDYEQYF.

The CDR3 DNA sequence: TGTGCCAGCTCCAGACACGCCCAAGAGACCCAGTACTTC. It yields the protein CASSRHAQETQYF. The J gene is TRBJ2-5, the V gene TRBV7-3; D is ambiguous. The CDR3 is 13 amino acids. CDR1 and CDR2 (germline): SGHTA, FQGTGA. Trimming cost V 8 bases and J 1 base, with 11 bases left between them.

This clonotype occurred many times. This chain connects TRBV29-1 to TRBJ2-2; 8 bases map to TRBD2. The germline CDR1 and CDR2 sequences are SQVTM and ANQGSEA. The CDR3 is 13 amino acids. The V gene end was trimmed by 8 bases and the J gene end by 6 bases; junction bases not matched to a gene: 8. The CDR3 nucleotides are TGCAGCTACCGAACTAGCGGTCCCGGGGAGCTGTTTTTT. Its protein is CSYRTSGPGELFF.

This clonotype was detected many times. The V gene is TRBV20-1, the J gene TRBJ1-5; possible D gene TRBD1, 5 bases. The CDR3 has 13 amino acids. Trimming shortened V by 0 bases and J by 7 bases, and 10 bases separated the two germline ends. Germline values: CDR1 DFQATT, CDR2 SNEGSKA (reference sequence). The DNA of the CDR3 is TGCAGTGCTAGAGAGAGGGGCAGGCAGCCCCAGCATTTT. Amino acids: CSARERGRQPQHF.

The chain carries TRBV29-1 and TRBJ1-1; D is unclear. The CDR3 extends over 13 amino acids. V was shortened by 8 bases and J by 0 bases, with 13 bases between the two germline ends. Germline V gene sequence: CDR1 SQVTM, CDR2 ANQGSEA. The CDR3 here is CSQDPQMNTEAFF. Written as DNA, the CDR3 is TGCAGCCAAGATCCACAGATGAACACTGAAGCTTTCTTT. The full variable domain, with the rest looked up from reference TRBV29-1 and TRBJ1-1, is SAVISQKPSRDICQRGTSLTIQCQVDSQVTMMFWYRQQPGQSLTLIATANQGSEATYESGFVIDKFPISRPNLTFSTLTVSNMSPEDSSIYLCSQDPQMNTEAFFGQGTRLTVV.

There are a few counts of this clonotype. V gene TRBV19 combines with J gene TRBJ1-1; D is uncertain. V lost 1 base, J lost 2 bases, and 8 bases lay in between. The CDR3 runs to 14 residues. Germline assignment: CDR1 LNHDA and CDR2 SQIVND (reference sequence). The CDR3 DNA follows: TGTGCCAGTAGTATAGTCGGCATTAACACTGAAGCTTTCTTT. This translates into CASSIVGINTEAFF.

The rearrangement links TRBV7-3 to TRBJ2-5; 9 nucleotides match TRBD1. The germline V gene has CDR1 SGHTA and CDR2 FQGTGA. The V gene end was trimmed by 6 bases and the J gene end by 5 bases; junction bases not matched to a gene: 10. The CDR3 length is 15 residues. CDR3 in DNA: TGTGCCAGCAGTGACTGGACAGGGGACGATGAGACCCAGTACTTC. The encoded protein is CASSDWTGDDETQYF.

This sequence joins TRBV29-1 and TRBJ1-2; D unclear. The V gene lost 6 bases and the J gene lost 6 bases, with 11 bases spanning the gap. CDR3 length: 11 amino acids. Germline V gene sequence: CDR1 SQVTM, CDR2 ANQGSEA. This CDR3 is CSVGPGDGYTF. As DNA, the CDR3 is TGCAGCGTCGGACCGGGCGATGGCTACACCTTC.

In its sample, this clonotype was seen many times. The J gene is TRBJ2-7, the V gene TRBV7-9; possible D gene TRBD1, 6 bases. Germline lookup yields CDR1 SEHNR and CDR2 FQNEAQ (reference sequence). V gave up 5 bases and J gave up 5 bases, with 13 bases separating them. The CDR3 contains 13 residues. CDR3 bases: TGTGCCAGCAGCCGAGGGGGTATGGACGAGCAGTACTTC. Translation: CASSRGGMDEQYF.

At least ten counts were recorded for this clonotype. This sequence joins TRBV12-3 or TRBV12-4 and TRBJ1-3, with D possibly matching TRBD1 (5 bases). With 3 bases removed from V and 1 base from J, the gap between germline ends came to 7 bases. This CDR3 has 14 amino acids. The CDR3 bases are TGTGCCAGCAGTTTTGAGGGGTCTGGAAACACCATATATTTT. Its translation: CASSFEGSGNTIYF.

This clonotype was counted many times. The V gene is TRBV6-9, the J gene TRBJ2-7; no reliable D call. The CDR3 has 9 amino acids. Germline V gene lookup returns CDR1 MNHGY and CDR2 SVAAGI. V was trimmed by 6 bases and J by 7 bases, leaving 4 bases between them. The CDR3 spells CASRWEQYF. The CDR3 DNA reads as TGTGCCAGCAGGTGGGAGCAGTACTTC.

The V gene is TRBV2, the J gene TRBJ1-4, with TRBD1 identical over 7 bases. After removal of 7 bases from V and 8 bases from J, the junction contained 13 bases not matched to a gene. CDR1 is SNHLY and CDR2 is FYNNEI in the germline V gene. CDR3 length: 15 amino acids. CDR3 nucleotides: TGTGCCAGCAATCACCGACAGGGAGTGCGGGAAAAACTGTTTTTT. Translation: CASNHRQGVREKLFF.

This clonotype was counted at least ten times. The CDR3 spells CASSESTGLNSGNTIYF. The CDR3 region has the DNA TGCGCCAGCAGTGAGTCGACAGGTTTGAACTCTGGAAACACCATATATTTT. V and J are TRBV10-1 and TRBJ1-3; possible D gene TRBD1, 6 bases. V was cut by 0 bases and J by 0 bases, with 12 bases left in between. CDR1 WNHNN and CDR2 SYGVQD come from the germline V gene (reference sequence). The length of the CDR3 is 17 residues.

The chain is built from TRBV10-3 and TRBJ2-7, with 12 positions matching TRBD1. V lost 6 bases, J lost 4 bases, and 7 bases stayed unmatched. The CDR3 covers 15 residues. Germline V gives CDR1 ENHRY, CDR2 SYGVKD. CDR3 sequence: CAIRAGQGAPYEQYF. Here the CDR3 DNA reads TGTGCCATCAGAGCGGGACAGGGGGCCCCTTACGAGCAGTACTTC.

This clonotype has only a few counts. The gene calls are TRBV24-1 and TRBJ2-7; D remains unclear. Trimming left V 4 bases short and J 7 bases short, with 10 bases between. CDR1 is KGHDR, CDR2 SFDVKD, per germline. This CDR3 spans 12 amino acids. The chain's CDR3 is CATSDPWGEQYF. The CDR3 region has the DNA TGTGCCACCAGTGACCCCTGGGGAGAGCAGTACTTC.

CDR3 loop: CASSPGLAGGGYTF. CDR3 coding DNA: TGTGCCAGCAGCCCCGGACTAGCGGGAGGTGGCTACACCTTC. The chain links TRBV12-3 or TRBV12-4 to TRBJ1-2; D is ambiguous. The CDR3 consists of 14 residues. Trimming stripped 6 bases from V and 7 bases from J, with 18 bases between.

This clonotype was counted ten times or more. This chain connects TRBV7-9 to TRBJ2-7, with D possibly matching TRBD1 (6 bases). The CDR3 extends over 15 amino acids. Trimming left V 2 bases short and J 0 bases short, with 11 bases between. CDR1 is SEHNR and CDR2 is FQNEAQ in the germline V gene (reference sequence). CDR3 nucleotides: TGTGCCAGCAGCTTAAGGTCAGGGGACTCCTACGAGCAGTACTTC. Protein: CASSLRSGDSYEQYF.

On this clonotype itself: Just one base apart from a much larger clone, this may be a read error. The conserved phenylalanine or tryptophan is not found at the CDR3 terminus, so this likely reflects a read error. V is TRBV20-1 and J is TRBJ2-5; D gene ambiguous. V was clipped by 2 bases and J by 7 bases, with 8 bases between them. CDR3 length equals 11 residues. CDR1 is DFQATT, CDR2 SNEGSKA, per germline (reference sequence). Here the CDR3 reads CSARFRATQYS. The CDR3 bases are TGCAGTGCTAGATTTCGGGCGACCCAGTACTCC.

In regard to this clonotype: The junction shows a germline mismatch at one end, possibly a read error. The chain recombines TRBV20-1 with TRBJ2-7, with D possibly TRBD1 on 5 matching bases. Germline V gene sequence: CDR1 DFQATT, CDR2 SNEGSKA (reference sequence). This CDR3 is built from 14 residues. CDR3 sequence: CSASRQGFSYERYF. CDR3 in DNA: TGCAGTGCTAGTCGGCAGGGTTTTTCCTACGAGCGGTACTTC.

This sequence joins TRBV9 and TRBJ2-3; 8 nucleotides match TRBD1. Trimming removed 4 bases from V and 0 bases from J; junction bases left unmatched: 7. Per germline, CDR1 SGDLS and CDR2 YYNGEE. There are 16 residues in the CDR3. The CDR3 protein is CASSPRTGLSTDTQYF. The CDR3 bases are TGTGCCAGCAGCCCTCGGACAGGGCTTAGCACAGATACGCAGTATTTT.

This clonotype was seen a handful of times. The rearrangement uses TRBV6-5 and TRBJ1-3; D ambiguous. The CDR3 contains 14 residues. Germline-derived CDR1 and CDR2 are MNHEY and SVGAGI. Trimming took 7 bases from V and 0 from J, leaving 10 bases between them. The CDR3 sequence: CASTTTRSGNTIYF. As DNA, the CDR3 is TGTGCCAGCACGACGACCCGCTCTGGAAACACCATATATTTT.

This rearrangement joins TRBV7-9 to TRBJ2-7; perhaps TRBD1 as D (6 bases). Trimming stripped 5 bases from V and 2 bases from J, with 16 bases between. Germline CDR1 is SEHNR and CDR2 is FQNEAQ (reference sequence). CDR3 size: 15 residues. CDR3 region: CASSTDRRRAYEQYF. As DNA, the CDR3 is TGTGCCAGCAGCACAGACAGGCGACGGGCCTACGAGCAGTACTTC.

The rearrangement links TRBV7-9 to TRBJ2-7; D remains unclear. The assigned J gene may be wrong: the sequence end matches TRBJ2-1 better. The CDR3 runs to 11 residues. Germline loops: CDR1 SEHNR, CDR2 FQNEAQ (reference sequence). The CDR3 DNA sequence: TGTGCCAGCAGGCGCCTAGATGAGCAGTTCTTC. This encodes CASRRLDEQFF.